This T cell receptor (beta chain) stems from a study of Ad26.COV2.S vaccination and SARS-CoV-2 variants. Study-level information: A participant enrolled in the COV1001 Ad26.COV2.S trial arm provided the sample. Doses of Ad26.COV2.S were injected into muscle once or twice, 56 days apart.

This clone was seen only a few times. The method was immunoSEQ multiplex PCR; TCRdb's version includes in-frame clones alone and lacks a portion of them. This table has 300,000 to 400,000 clones, 80% to 90% appearing once. Treatment denoted: some 19 received Ad26.COV2.S at low or high dose, single or two shots; about 5 received placebo; per-sample allocation not given. Each sample was drawn 63 days after the first injection (of vaccine or placebo). This Boston cohort included adults aged 18-55 years. J was trimmed by 13 bases and V by 0 bases; bases with no gene match: 10. The CDR3 covers 13 residues. The germline V gene has CDR1 SGHTS and CDR2 YDEGEE.

The chain links TRBV5-8 to TRBJ2-7, with 7 bases lining up with TRBD1. Source: peripheral blood, taken in a trial of Ad26.COV2.S vaccine versus placebo. The receptor's source is a person between 18 and 65 years old who received the Ad26.COV2.S COVID-19 vaccine or a placebo. CDR3 region: CASSLARTGDSYF. In nucleotides, the CDR3 is TGTGCCAGCAGCTTGGCACGCACCGGGGACAGCTACTTC. The full variable domain, its missing parts supplied by reference TRBV5-8 and TRBJ2-7, is EAGVTQSPTHLIKTRGQQATLRCSPISGHTSVYWYQQALGLGLQFLLWYDEGEERNRGNFPPRFSGRQFPNYSSELNVNALELEDSALYLCASSLARTGDSYFGPGTRLTVT.